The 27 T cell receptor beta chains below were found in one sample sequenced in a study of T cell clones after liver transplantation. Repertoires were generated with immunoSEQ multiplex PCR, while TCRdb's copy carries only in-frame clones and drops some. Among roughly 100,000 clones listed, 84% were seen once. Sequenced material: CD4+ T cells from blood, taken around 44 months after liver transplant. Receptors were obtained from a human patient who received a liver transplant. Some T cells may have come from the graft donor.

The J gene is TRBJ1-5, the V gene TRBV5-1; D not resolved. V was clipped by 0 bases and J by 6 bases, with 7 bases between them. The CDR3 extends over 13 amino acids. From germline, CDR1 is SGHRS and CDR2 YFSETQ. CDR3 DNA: TGCGCCAGCAGCTTGGGGGTCGGTCAGCCCCAGCATTTT. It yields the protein CASSLGVGQPQHF. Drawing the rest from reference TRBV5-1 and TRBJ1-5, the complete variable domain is KAGVTQTPRYLIKTRGQQVTLSCSPISGHRSVSWYQQTPGQGLQFLFEYFSETQRNKGNFPGRFSGRQFSNSRSEMNVSTLELGDSALYLCASSLGVGQPQHFGDGTRLSIL.

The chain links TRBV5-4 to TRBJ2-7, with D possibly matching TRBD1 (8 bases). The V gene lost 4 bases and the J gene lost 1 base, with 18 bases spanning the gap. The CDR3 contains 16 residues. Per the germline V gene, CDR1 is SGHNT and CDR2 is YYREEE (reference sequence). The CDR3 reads CASSPGQGGASYEQYF. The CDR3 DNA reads TGTGCCAGCAGCCCTGGACAGGGAGGGGCTTCCTACGAGCAGTACTTC.

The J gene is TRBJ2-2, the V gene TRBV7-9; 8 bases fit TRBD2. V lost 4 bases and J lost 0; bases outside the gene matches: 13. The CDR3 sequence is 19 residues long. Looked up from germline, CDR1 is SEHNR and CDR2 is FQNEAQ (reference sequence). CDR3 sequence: CASSSPWIASGSNTGELFF. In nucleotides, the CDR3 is TGTGCCAGCAGCTCCCCGTGGATCGCTAGCGGGTCGAACACCGGGGAGCTGTTTTTT. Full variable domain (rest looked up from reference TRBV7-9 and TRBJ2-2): DTGVSQNPRHKITKRGQNVTFRCDPISEHNRLYWYRQTLGQGPEFLTYFQNEAQLEKSRLLSDRFSAERPKGSFSTLEIQRTEQGDSAMYLCASSSPWIASGSNTGELFFGEGSRLTVL.

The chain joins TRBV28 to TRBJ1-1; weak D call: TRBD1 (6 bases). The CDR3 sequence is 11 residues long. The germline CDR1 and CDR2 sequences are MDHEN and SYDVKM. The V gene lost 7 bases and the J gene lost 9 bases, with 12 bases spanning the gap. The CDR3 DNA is TGTGCCAGCATGGGGGGCTACAAAGCTTTCTTT. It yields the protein CASMGGYKAFF.

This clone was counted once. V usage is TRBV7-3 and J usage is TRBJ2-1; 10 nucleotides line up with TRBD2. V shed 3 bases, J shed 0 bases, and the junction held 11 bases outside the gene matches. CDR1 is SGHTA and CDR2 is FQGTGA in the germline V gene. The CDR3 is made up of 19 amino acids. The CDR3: CASSLRLAGDTSSYNEQFF. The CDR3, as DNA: TGTGCCAGCAGCTTGCGGCTAGCGGGGGATACGAGCTCCTACAATGAGCAGTTCTTC.

In nucleotides, the CDR3 is TGTGCCAGCAGCTTAGTGAGCAAAGAAAAACTGTTTTTT. Its protein product is CASSLVSKEKLFF. The chain employs TRBV7-9 and TRBJ1-4; unclear D gene. CDR1 is SEHNR and CDR2 is FQNEAQ in the germline V gene (reference sequence). Trimming removed 1 base at V and 8 bases at J, with 8 bases between. The CDR3 is 13 residues long.

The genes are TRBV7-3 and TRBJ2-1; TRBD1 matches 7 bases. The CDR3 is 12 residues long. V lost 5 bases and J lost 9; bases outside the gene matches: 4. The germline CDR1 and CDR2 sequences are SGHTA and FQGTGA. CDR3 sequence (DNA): TGTGCCAGCAGCCCCACAGGGGTTGAGCAGTTCTTC. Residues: CASSPTGVEQFF.

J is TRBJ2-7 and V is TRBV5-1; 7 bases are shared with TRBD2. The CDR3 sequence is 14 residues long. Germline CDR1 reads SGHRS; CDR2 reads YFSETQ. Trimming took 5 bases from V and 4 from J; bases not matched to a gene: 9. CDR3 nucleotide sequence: TGCGCCAGCAGTGATAGCGGGTACGTGTACGAGCAGTACTTC. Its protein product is CASSDSGYVYEQYF.

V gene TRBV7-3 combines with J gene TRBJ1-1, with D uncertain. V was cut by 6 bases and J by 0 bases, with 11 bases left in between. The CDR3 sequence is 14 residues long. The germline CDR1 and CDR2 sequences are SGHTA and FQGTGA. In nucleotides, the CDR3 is TGTGCCAGCAGGTCCGGACTGATGAACACTGAAGCTTTCTTT. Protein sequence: CASRSGLMNTEAFF.

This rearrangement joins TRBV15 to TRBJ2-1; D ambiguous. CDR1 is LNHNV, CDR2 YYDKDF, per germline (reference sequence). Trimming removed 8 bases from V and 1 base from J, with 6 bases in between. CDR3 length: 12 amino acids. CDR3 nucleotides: TGTGCCACCGGAAGGTCCTACAATGAGCAGTTCTTC. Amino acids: CATGRSYNEQFF.

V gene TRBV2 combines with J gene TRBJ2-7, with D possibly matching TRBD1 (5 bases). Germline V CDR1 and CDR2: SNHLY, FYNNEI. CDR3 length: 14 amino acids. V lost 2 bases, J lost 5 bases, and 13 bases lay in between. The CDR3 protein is CASSEQQGIDEQYF. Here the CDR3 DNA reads TGTGCCAGCAGTGAACAGCAGGGCATAGACGAGCAGTACTTC.

The CDR3 nucleotides are TGTGCCAGCAGCCAGCGCGGGGACCGTGCCACAGAGACCCAGTACTTC. Amino acid sequence: CASSQRGDRATETQYF. The V and J genes are TRBV14 and TRBJ2-5, with a weak D call TRBD2 (6 bases). The CDR3 has 16 residues. V lost 3 bases and J 4 bases, leaving 18 bases between the germline ends. The germline CDR1 and CDR2 sequences are SGHDN and FVKESK.

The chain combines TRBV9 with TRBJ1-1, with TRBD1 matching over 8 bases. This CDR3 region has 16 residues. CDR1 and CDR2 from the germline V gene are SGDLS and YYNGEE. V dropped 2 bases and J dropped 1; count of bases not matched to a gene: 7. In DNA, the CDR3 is TGTGCCAGCAGCGTTCACGCGGGACAGGAGAACACTGAAGCTTTCTTT. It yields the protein CASSVHAGQENTEAFF.

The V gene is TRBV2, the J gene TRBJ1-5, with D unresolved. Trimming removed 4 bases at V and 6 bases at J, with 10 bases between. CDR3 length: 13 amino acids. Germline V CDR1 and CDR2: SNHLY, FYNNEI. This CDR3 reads CASSVIRSQPQHF. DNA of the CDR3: TGTGCCAGCAGTGTTATCAGGAGTCAGCCCCAGCATTTT.

CDR3 sequence (DNA): TGTGCCAGCAGTGATGACTTACAAGAGACCCAGTACTTC. It yields the protein CASSDDLQETQYF. The chain joins TRBV2 to TRBJ2-5; D gene ambiguous. This CDR3 region has 13 residues. Looked up from germline, CDR1 is SNHLY and CDR2 is FYNNEI. The ends were cut back, 3 bases at V and 2 bases at J, with 7 bases in the middle.

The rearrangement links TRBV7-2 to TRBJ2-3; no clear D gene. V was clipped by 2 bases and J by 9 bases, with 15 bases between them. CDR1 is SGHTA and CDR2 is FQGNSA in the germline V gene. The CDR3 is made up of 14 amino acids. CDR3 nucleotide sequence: TGTGCCAGCAGCTTAAATGGCCATCCGAGCACGCAGTATTTT. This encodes CASSLNGHPSTQYF.

The CDR3 loop reads CASGTGNHETQYF. As DNA, the CDR3 is TGTGCCAGCGGGACAGGGAATCATGAGACCCAGTACTTC. The genes are TRBV19 and TRBJ2-5; 9 bases fit TRBD1. After removal of 9 bases from V and 5 bases from J, the junction contained 7 bases not matched to a gene. This CDR3 contains 13 residues. Germline V gives CDR1 LNHDA, CDR2 SQIVND (reference sequence).

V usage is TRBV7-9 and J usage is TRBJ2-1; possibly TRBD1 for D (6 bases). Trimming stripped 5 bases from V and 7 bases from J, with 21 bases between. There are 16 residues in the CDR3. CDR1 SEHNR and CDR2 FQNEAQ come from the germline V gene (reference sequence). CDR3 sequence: CASSPELGRGRNEQFF. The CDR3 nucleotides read TGTGCCAGCAGCCCCGAGCTTGGCAGGGGAAGGAATGAGCAGTTCTTC.

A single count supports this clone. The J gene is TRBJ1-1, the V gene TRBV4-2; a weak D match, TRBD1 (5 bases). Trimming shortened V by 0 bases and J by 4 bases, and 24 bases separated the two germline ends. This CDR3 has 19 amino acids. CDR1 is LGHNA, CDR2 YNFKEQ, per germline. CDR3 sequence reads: CASSQDNQGPILMGTEAFF. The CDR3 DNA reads TGTGCCAGCAGCCAAGATAATCAGGGCCCTATTTTAATGGGCACTGAAGCTTTCTTT.

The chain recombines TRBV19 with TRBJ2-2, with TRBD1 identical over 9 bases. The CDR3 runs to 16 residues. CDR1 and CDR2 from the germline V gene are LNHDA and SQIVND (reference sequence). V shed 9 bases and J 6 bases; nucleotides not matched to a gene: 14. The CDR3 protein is CASLKGTGRAAGELFF. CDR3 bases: TGTGCCAGCCTCAAAGGGACAGGGAGGGCGGCCGGGGAGCTGTTTTTT.

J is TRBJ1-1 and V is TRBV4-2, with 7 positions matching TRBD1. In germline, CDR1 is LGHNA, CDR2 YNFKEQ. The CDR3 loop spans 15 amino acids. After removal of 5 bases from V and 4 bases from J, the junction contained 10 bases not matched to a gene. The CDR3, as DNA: TGTGCCAGCAGCGTCGCAGGGGGAGAGAGCACTGAAGCTTTCTTT. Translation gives CASSVAGGESTEAFF.

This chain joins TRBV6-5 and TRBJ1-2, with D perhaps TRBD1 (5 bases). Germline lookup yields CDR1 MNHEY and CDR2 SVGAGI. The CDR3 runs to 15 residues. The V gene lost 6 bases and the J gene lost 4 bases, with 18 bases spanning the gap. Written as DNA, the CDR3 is TGTGCCAGCAGGCCCCCCGGCAGGGCGGCCTATGGCTACACCTTC. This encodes CASRPPGRAAYGYTF.

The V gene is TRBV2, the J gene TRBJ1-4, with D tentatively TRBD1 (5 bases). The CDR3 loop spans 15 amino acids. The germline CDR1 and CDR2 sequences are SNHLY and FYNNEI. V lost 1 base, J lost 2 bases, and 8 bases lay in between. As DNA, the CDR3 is TGTGCCAGCAGTGAAGGAACAGGTACTAATGAAAAACTGTTTTTT. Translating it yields CASSEGTGTNEKLFF.

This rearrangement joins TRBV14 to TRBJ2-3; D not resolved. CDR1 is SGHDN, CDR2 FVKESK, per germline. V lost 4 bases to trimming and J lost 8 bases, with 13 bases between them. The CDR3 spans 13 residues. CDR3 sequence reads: CASSLKVTSTQYF. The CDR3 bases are TGTGCCAGCAGCCTTAAAGTGACAAGTACGCAGTATTTT. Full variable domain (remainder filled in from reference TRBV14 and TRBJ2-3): EAGVTQFPSHSVIEKGQTVTLRCDPISGHDNLYWYRRVMGKEIKFLLHFVKESKQDESGMPNNRFLAERTGGTYSTLKVQPAELEDSGVYFCASSLKVTSTQYFGPGTRLTVL.

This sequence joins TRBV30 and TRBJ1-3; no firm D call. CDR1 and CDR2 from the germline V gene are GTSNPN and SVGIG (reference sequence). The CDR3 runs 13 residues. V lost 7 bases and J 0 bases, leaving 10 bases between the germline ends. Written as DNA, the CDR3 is TGTGCCTTTTCGTCGGGCTCTGGAAACACCATATATTTT. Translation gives CAFSSGSGNTIYF.

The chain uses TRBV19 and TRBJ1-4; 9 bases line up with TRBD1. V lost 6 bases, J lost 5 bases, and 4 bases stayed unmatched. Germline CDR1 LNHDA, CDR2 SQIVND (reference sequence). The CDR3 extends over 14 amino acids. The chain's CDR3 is CASSITGGNEKLFF. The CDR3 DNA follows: TGTGCCAGTAGCATAACAGGGGGCAATGAAAAACTGTTTTTT.

CDR3 residues: CASSHGLANNEQFF. As DNA, the CDR3 is TGCGCCAGCAGCCACGGACTAGCGAACAATGAGCAGTTCTTC. V gene TRBV4-3 combines with J gene TRBJ2-1; TRBD2 aligns across 9 bases. CDR1 is LGHNA and CDR2 is YSLEER in the germline V gene. The V segment lost 3 bases and the J segment 5 bases; nucleotides outside the gene matches: 2. The CDR3 contains 14 residues.